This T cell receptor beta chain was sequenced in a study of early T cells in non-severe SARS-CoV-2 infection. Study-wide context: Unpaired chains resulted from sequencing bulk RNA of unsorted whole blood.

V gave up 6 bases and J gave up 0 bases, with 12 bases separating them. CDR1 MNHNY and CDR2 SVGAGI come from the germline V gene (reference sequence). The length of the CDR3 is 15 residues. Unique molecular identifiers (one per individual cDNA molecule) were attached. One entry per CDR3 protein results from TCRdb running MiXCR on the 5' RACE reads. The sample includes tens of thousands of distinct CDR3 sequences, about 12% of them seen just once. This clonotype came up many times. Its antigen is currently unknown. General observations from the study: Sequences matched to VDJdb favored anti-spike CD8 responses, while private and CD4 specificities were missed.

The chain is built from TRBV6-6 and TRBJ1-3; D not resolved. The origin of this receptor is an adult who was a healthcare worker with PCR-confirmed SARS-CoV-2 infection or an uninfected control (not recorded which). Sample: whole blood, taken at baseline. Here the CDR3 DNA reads TGTGCCAGCAGGGAAGGACTGACCTCTGGAAACACCATATATTTT. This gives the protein CASREGLTSGNTIYF.